The rows below give T cell receptor beta chains drawn from one sample of a study of radiotherapy plus CTLA-4 blockade in lung cancer. The protocol was immunoSEQ multiplex PCR, while the TCRdb copy is restricted to in-frame clones and leaves out a portion. The data contain 56,000 or so clones, approximately 79% of them seen just once; the ten biggest clones take up roughly 3.5%. Sequenced material: peripheral blood, taken from a patient treated with radiotherapy plus ipilimumab. Receptors originate from a human donor with non-small cell lung cancer who had a partial response to radiotherapy plus ipilimumab. Each CDR3 is given with its conserved first and last residue. D genes are given only for firm matches. A row's size may be missing; if present it is once, few, many or a size class.

TRBD2 | TRBJ2-2 | TRBV9 | NA | TGTGCCAGCAGCGTATCAGCGGGGGGGCGTCACGGGGAGCTGTTTTTT | CASSVSAGGRHGELFF
NA | TRBJ1-5 | TRBV5-8 | once | TGTGCCAGCAGCTTGGGAGGAAGGCCCCAGCATTTT | CASSLGGRPQHF
NA | TRBJ1-3 | TRBV19 | NA | TGTGCCAGTAGTATACCCCTCGGGGCTGGAAACACCATATATTTT | CASSIPLGAGNTIYF
NA | TRBJ1-4 | TRBV28 | NA | TGTGCCAGCAGTTTGCAGAGGCCTAATGAAAAACTGTTTTTT | CASSLQRPNEKLFF
TRBD1 | TRBJ2-7 | TRBV6-1 | NA | TGTGCCAGCTTAGGGACAGAACATTCCTACGAGCAGTACTTC | CASLGTEHSYEQYF
TRBD1 | TRBJ1-3 | TRBV2 | once | TGTGCCACACGCATATGGGGCAGGGGGCTCGACGGAAACACCATATATTTT | CATRIWGRGLDGNTIYF
NA | TRBJ1-1 | TRBV7-2 | NA | TGTGCCAGCAGCTTACGGGGGAACACTGAAGCTTTCTTT | CASSLRGNTEAFF
NA | TRBJ1-3 | TRBV19 | NA | TGTGCCAGTAGTACACAGAAATCCGGAAACACCATATATTTT | CASSTQKSGNTIYF
NA | TRBJ1-1 | TRBV7-2 | NA | TGTGCCAGCAGCTTAGAGAGAAACACTGAAGCTTTCTTT | CASSLERNTEAFF
NA | TRBJ1-1 | TRBV6-5 | NA | TGTGCCAGCAGTTACTCTATAGGTGGAGTTAACACTGAAGCTTTCTTT | CASSYSIGGVNTEAFF
NA | TRBJ1-3 | TRBV27 | NA | TGTGCCAGCAGTATCGCCAACGGGGACACCATATATTTT | CASSIANGDTIYF
TRBD1 | TRBJ2-5 | TRBV5-4 | NA | TGTGCCAGCAGCTCACGGACAGGGGCGGTGGAGACCCAGTACTTC | CASSSRTGAVETQYF
TRBD1 | TRBJ1-1 | TRBV5-6 | NA | TGTGCCAGCAGCTTGGACAGGGGCGGATTTTTGAACACTGAAGCTTTCTTT | CASSLDRGGFLNTEAFF
TRBD2 | TRBJ2-5 | TRBV11-2 | NA | TGTGCCAGCAGCTCCCGCGTCTTAGCGGGGACCAACGGGGAAGAGACCCAGTACTTC | CASSSRVLAGTNGEETQYF
TRBD1 | TRBJ2-1 | TRBV6-6 | NA | TGTGCCAGCAGTCCTTATGATGACAGGGGGCCGTTCTTC | CASSPYDDRGPFF
TRBD1 | TRBJ2-7 | TRBV27 | NA | TGTGCCAGCAGTCTCGGGACAGGGTGGTCCTACGAGCAGTACTTC | CASSLGTGWSYEQYF
TRBD1 | TRBJ2-1 | TRBV11-2 | NA | TGTGCCAGCAGCTCTCTCCGGACAGGCCCTAGCTCCTACAATGAGCAGTTCTTC | CASSSLRTGPSSYNEQFF
NA | TRBJ1-2 | TRBV4-3 | few | TGCGCCAGCAGCCAAGGACAGACCTATGGCTACACCTTC | CASSQGQTYGYTF
TRBD2 | TRBJ2-5 | TRBV6-1 | NA | TGTGCCAGCAGTGAAAGAGGGTGGGGGGGAGGAGAGACCCAGTACTTC | CASSERGWGGGETQYF
TRBD2 | TRBJ2-3 | TRBV7-3 | NA | TGTGCCAGCAGCTTAGGTATAGGGAGGGGTGCAACAGATACGCAGTATTTT | CASSLGIGRGATDTQYF
TRBD1 | TRBJ2-2 | TRBV5-1 | NA | TGCGCCAGCAGCTCCGGGACAGCGAACACCGGGGAGCTGTTTTTT | CASSSGTANTGELFF
NA | TRBJ2-2 | TRBV20-1 | few | TGCAGTGCTAAACGCGCCGGGGAGCTGTTTTTT | CSAKRAGELFF
TRBD1 | TRBJ2-7 | TRBV5-4 | NA | TGTGCCAGCGCCCCGGGACAGGGGTTTGGCGAGCAGTACTTC | CASAPGQGFGEQYF
TRBD1 | TRBJ2-7 | TRBV2 | NA | TGTGCCAGCAGTGAATTAGACAGGGTATACGAGCAGTACTTC | CASSELDRVYEQYF
NA | TRBJ2-5 | TRBV6-5 | NA | TGTGCCAGCAGTTGGGGCGTTAGCCAAGAGACCCAGTACTTC | CASSWGVSQETQYF
NA | TRBJ1-4 | TRBV5-6 | NA | TGTGCCAGCAGCTTGCGAGGCGGGGCAACTAATGAAAAACTGTTTTTT | CASSLRGGATNEKLFF
NA | TRBJ1-5 | TRBV6-5 | NA | TGTGCCAGCAGTGGGACATCTAATCAGCCCCAGCATTTT | CASSGTSNQPQHF
NA | TRBJ1-1 | TRBV15 | NA | TGTGCCACCAGCCTTACAGGGAACACTGAAGCTTTCTTT | CATSLTGNTEAFF
TRBD2 | TRBJ2-1 | TRBV5-4 | few | TGTGCCAGCAGCTCCTTAGCGGGGGGGCCGATAGGTGAGCAGTTCTTC | CASSSLAGGPIGEQFF
TRBD2 | TRBJ2-5 | TRBV9 | NA | TGTGCCAGCAGCGCTCTAGCGGGGGGAGACGGGGAGACCCAGTACTTC | CASSALAGGDGETQYF
TRBD1 | TRBJ2-3 | TRBV19 | few | TGTGCCAGTAGCGATCACAGGGGGCGGTCAGATACGCAGTATTTT | CASSDHRGRSDTQYF
NA | TRBJ1-2 | TRBV5-6 | NA | TGTGCCAGCAGCTTCCTTGCGGAAGTCTATGGCTACACCTTC | CASSFLAEVYGYTF
NA | TRBJ1-2 | TRBV7-2 | NA | TGTGCCAGCAGCCCACAGGCGGATGGCTACACCTTC | CASSPQADGYTF
NA | TRBJ1-1 | TRBV11-2 | NA | TGTGCCAGCAGGTTCAAGAACACTGAAGCTTTCTTT | CASRFKNTEAFF
NA | TRBJ2-7 | TRBV27 | NA | TGTGCCAGCCGTGAGGTTTCAGGGCACGAGCAGTACTTC | CASREVSGHEQYF
NA | TRBJ1-4 | TRBV19 | NA | TGTGCCAGTAGTATAAACAGGGAAGATGATGAAAAACTGTTTTTT | CASSINREDDEKLFF
TRBD2 | TRBJ2-1 | TRBV7-3 | few | TGTGCCAGCAGCCAATTCGCGGGGGGTTACAATGAGCAGTTCTTC | CASSQFAGGYNEQFF
NA | TRBJ2-3 | TRBV5-1 | NA | TGCGCCAGCAGCTGGGGTTCGACAGCCTCCACAGATACGCAGTATTTT | CASSWGSTASTDTQYF
TRBD2 | TRBJ2-7 | TRBV7-3 | NA | TGTGCCAGCAGCTTAATGGCTAGCGGGGGCTACGAGCAGTACTTC | CASSLMASGGYEQYF